This T cell receptor beta chain was sequenced during a study of PD-L1 blockade in urothelial cancer. Method: immunoSEQ multiplex PCR; TCRdb's copy keeps in-frame clones and lacks some. The top ten hold roughly 6.1% of the sample, which has tens of thousands of clones, 75% to 90% seen once. V lost 3 bases and J lost 0, with 5 bases in between. This CDR3 region has 13 residues. The germline gives CDR1 MNHEY, CDR2 SMNVEV (reference sequence). The TCR was taken from a woman aged 70-85 years with urothelial cancer. The chain couples TRBV27 to TRBJ1-2; D unresolved. The material sequenced was PBMCs, taken around atezolizumab (anti-PD-L1) treatment. The CDR3 is CASSLQSNYGYTF. DNA of the CDR3: TGTGCCAGCAGTTTGCAGTCTAACTATGGCTACACCTTC.